Shown below are 24 T cell receptor beta chains from a single sample sequenced in a study of blood T cell repertoires in COVID-19. Data came from immunoSEQ multiplex PCR; TCRdb stores just in-frame clones and leaves some out. The sample lists around 13,000 clones, roughly 88% occurring once. The sample comprised peripheral blood. These TCRs come from a human donor in a cohort sampled during active COVID-19.

This chain connects TRBV5-1 to TRBJ2-5; D tentatively reads TRBD1 or TRBD2 (6 bases each). V was shortened by 4 bases and J by 5 bases, with 12 bases between the two germline ends. CDR3 size: 13 residues. Germline CDR1 SGHRS, CDR2 YFSETQ. In DNA, the CDR3 is TGCGCCAGCAGCGTGGGGGGCCGGGAGACCCAGTACTTC. Translation gives CASSVGGRETQYF.

The chain links TRBV5-8 to TRBJ1-3; TRBD1 matches at 7 bases. The V gene end was trimmed by 0 bases and the J gene end by 1 base; junction bases not matched to a gene: 7. This CDR3 contains 17 residues. Per the germline V gene, CDR1 is SGHTS and CDR2 is YDEGEE. CDR3: CASSLDAGGYSGNTIYF. DNA for the CDR3: TGTGCCAGCAGCTTGGATGCAGGGGGATATTCTGGAAACACCATATATTTT.

The genes are TRBV5-1 and TRBJ2-3; D is uncertain. The CDR3 has 14 amino acids. Trimming pared 3 bases from V and 0 bases from J, leaving 8 bases between. Germline V gene sequence: CDR1 SGHRS, CDR2 YFSETQ. The chain's CDR3 is CASSSRTSTDTQYF. The DNA of the CDR3 is TGCGCCAGCAGCTCACGAACTAGCACAGATACGCAGTATTTT.

V and J are TRBV6-2 or TRBV6-3 and TRBJ2-1, with 10 bases aligning to TRBD2. The trim removed 5 bases at V and 9 bases at J, leaving 1 base unmatched. CDR3 length equals 12 residues. Per germline, CDR1 MNHEY and CDR2 SVGEGT. CDR3 bases: TGTGCCAGCAGTCTAGCGGGAGCTGAGCAGTTCTTC. It yields the protein CASSLAGAEQFF.

DNA of the CDR3: TGTGCCATCAGTGTAAATAGCGGGATCGGCGAGCAGTACTTC. This codes for CAISVNSGIGEQYF. The chain carries TRBV10-3 and TRBJ2-7; 8 bases align to TRBD2. The germline V gene has CDR1 ENHRY and CDR2 SYGVKD. There are 14 residues in the CDR3. J gave up 6 bases and V 4 bases, and 8 bases lay outside the gene matches.

This chain connects TRBV7-9 to TRBJ1-6; TRBD1 is a possible D gene (6 bases). The CDR3 spans 13 residues. Between the trimmed V and J ends, which lost 4 bases and 11 bases, there was a span of 12 bases. From germline, CDR1 is SEHNR and CDR2 FQNEAQ (reference sequence). CDR3 residues: CASSSSGETPLHF. The CDR3 DNA is TGTGCCAGCAGCTCATCAGGGGAAACACCCCTCCACTTT.

The chain couples TRBV28 to TRBJ1-1; 7 bases align to TRBD1. The CDR3 runs 16 residues. Per germline, CDR1 MDHEN and CDR2 SYDVKM. The junction had 8 bases not matched to a gene; V was cut back by 4 bases and J by 0 bases. The DNA of the CDR3 is TGTGCCAGCAGTTCGTTCCCAGGGGGAGTGAACACTGAAGCTTTCTTT. Translated, it gives CASSSFPGGVNTEAFF. Based on the CDR3 plus reference TRBV28 and TRBJ1-1, the full variable domain is DVKVTQSSRYLVKRTGEKVFLECVQDMDHENMFWYRQDPGLGLRLIYFSYDVKMKEKGDIPEGYSVSREKKERFSLILESASTNQTSMYLCASSSFPGGVNTEAFFGQGTRLTVV.

The chain couples TRBV5-1 to TRBJ2-2, with TRBD2 matching over 9 bases. The germline V gene encodes CDR1 SGHRS and CDR2 YFSETQ. CDR3 length: 15 amino acids. Trimming cost V 3 bases and J 5 bases; bases outside gene matches: 5. The CDR3 loop reads CASSSGTSITGELFF. The CDR3 DNA sequence: TGCGCCAGCAGCTCCGGGACTAGCATAACCGGGGAGCTGTTTTTT. The full variable domain, with the rest looked up from reference TRBV5-1 and TRBJ2-2, is KAGVTQTPRYLIKTRGQQVTLSCSPISGHRSVSWYQQTPGQGLQFLFEYFSETQRNKGNFPGRFSGRQFSNSRSEMNVSTLELGDSALYLCASSSGTSITGELFFGEGSRLTVL.

This chain connects TRBV27 to TRBJ2-3, with 9 nucleotides matching TRBD1. After removal of 6 bases from V and 2 bases from J, the junction contained 3 bases not matched to a gene. The germline V gene encodes CDR1 MNHEY and CDR2 SMNVEV (reference sequence). The CDR3 runs to 14 residues. The CDR3 sequence: CASRNRGLTDTQYF. The CDR3 DNA reads TGTGCCAGCAGAAACAGGGGGCTCACAGATACGCAGTATTTT.

The chain joins TRBV29-1 to TRBJ2-6; tentatively, D is TRBD2 (6 bases). V dropped 4 bases and J dropped 0 bases, with 7 bases sitting between them. Germline-derived CDR1 and CDR2 are SQVTM and ANQGSEA. The CDR3 contains 14 residues. The CDR3 loop reads CSVVGGSGANVLTF. For the CDR3, the DNA is TGCAGCGTTGTCGGGGGCTCTGGGGCCAACGTCCTGACTTTC.

The chain links TRBV3-1 (or the pseudogene TRBV3-2) to TRBJ2-4; tentative D call: TRBD1 (5 bases). The V end lost 3 bases, the J end lost 7 bases, and 13 bases lay between the germline ends. This CDR3 comprises 14 residues. CDR1 and CDR2 (germline): LGHDT, YNNKEL (reference sequence). CDR3 loop: CASSHRQSENIQYF. Here the CDR3 DNA reads TGTGCCAGCAGCCACCGACAGTCGGAGAACATTCAGTACTTC.

The rearrangement joins TRBV9 to TRBJ2-6; no firm D call. Germline loops: CDR1 SGDLS, CDR2 YYNGEE. The CDR3 covers 17 residues. Trimming removed 0 bases from V and 0 bases from J, with 10 bases in between. The CDR3 DNA follows: TGTGCCAGCAGCGTAGCTCCCTGGCCCTCTGGGGCCAACGTCCTGACTTTC. Translated, it gives CASSVAPWPSGANVLTF. The full variable domain, with the rest looked up from reference TRBV9 and TRBJ2-6, is DSGVTQTPKHLITATGQRVTLRCSPRSGDLSVYWYQQSLDQGLQFLIQYYNGEERAKGNILERFSAQQFPDLHSELNLSSLELGDSALYFCASSVAPWPSGANVLTFGAGSRLTVL.

The gene calls are TRBV25-1 and TRBJ2-7; D is unclear. Germline values: CDR1 MGHDK, CDR2 SYGVNS. V was shortened by 4 bases and J by 6 bases, with 7 bases between the two germline ends. This CDR3 comprises 11 residues. CDR3 sequence: CASSGQSEQYF. The CDR3 DNA follows: TGTGCCAGCAGTGGCCAGTCCGAGCAGTACTTC.

V and J are TRBV13 and TRBJ1-6; TRBD1 matches at 11 bases. J was trimmed by 9 bases and V by 3 bases; bases with no gene match: 4. CDR3 size: 15 residues. Germline values: CDR1 PRHDT, CDR2 FYEKMQ (reference sequence). CDR3 sequence: CASSFTGTGGSPLHF. CDR3 sequence (DNA): TGTGCCAGCAGCTTTACCGGGACAGGGGGTTCACCCCTCCACTTT.

This chain links TRBV5-1 with TRBJ2-7; no reliable D call. Germline loops: CDR1 SGHRS, CDR2 YFSETQ. The CDR3 loop spans 14 amino acids. Trimming pared 7 bases from V and 0 bases from J, leaving 14 bases between. The CDR3 loop is CASAITPSSYEQYF. In DNA, the CDR3 is TGCGCCAGCGCCATTACCCCCAGCTCCTACGAGCAGTACTTC.

This chain connects TRBV2 to TRBJ2-7, with D hard to call. Germline V CDR1 and CDR2: SNHLY, FYNNEI. The CDR3 extends over 14 amino acids. Trimming removed 4 bases from V and 2 bases from J, with 12 bases in between. The CDR3 loop is CASSGSSLTYEQYF. CDR3 bases: TGTGCCAGCAGTGGTAGTTCACTAACCTACGAGCAGTACTTC. The variable domain in full, with the rest retrieved from reference TRBV2 and TRBJ2-7, is EPEVTQTPSHQVTQMGQEVILRCVPISNHLYFYWYRQILGQKVEFLVSFYNNEISEKSEIFDDQFSVERPDGSNFTLKIRSTKLEDSAMYFCASSGSSLTYEQYFGPGTRLTVT.

The chain uses TRBV28 and TRBJ1-2; 9 bases are shared with TRBD1. Germline V gene data show CDR1 as MDHEN and CDR2 as SYDVKM. V was clipped by 5 bases and J by 2 bases; unmatched bases: 9. The length of the CDR3 is 16 residues. The CDR3 region is CASSTGQGRLNYGYTF. The CDR3 nucleotides read TGTGCCAGCAGTACCGGACAGGGGAGGTTAAACTATGGCTACACCTTC.

This rearrangement joins TRBV10-3 to TRBJ2-2, with D perhaps matching TRBD1 (6 bases). Trimming left V 4 bases short and J 6 bases short, with 15 bases between. The length of the CDR3 is 15 residues. The germline V gene has CDR1 ENHRY and CDR2 SYGVKD. The CDR3 coding sequence is TGTGCCATCAGTGGCCTCAACAGGGCTGCCGGGGAGCTGTTTTTT. Amino acid sequence: CAISGLNRAAGELFF.

The chain employs TRBV4-3 and TRBJ2-5; 11 positions match TRBD2. CDR1 and CDR2 from the germline V gene are LGHNA and YSLEER. V was pared by 0 bases and J by 5 bases, with 8 bases of the junction left unmatched. The CDR3 runs to 17 residues. CDR3 bases: TGCGCCAGCAGCCAAGACTGGCTAGCGGGGGGTTGGGAGACCCAGTACTTC. Translated, it gives CASSQDWLAGGWETQYF.

This chain links TRBV2 with TRBJ1-1, with D uncertain. The CDR3 length is 13 residues. Between the trimmed V and J ends, which lost 8 bases and 0 bases, there was a span of 10 bases. Germline V CDR1 and CDR2: SNHLY, FYNNEI. CDR3 region: CASGQLLNTEAFF. The CDR3 bases are TGTGCCAGCGGCCAGTTACTGAACACTGAAGCTTTCTTT.

CDR3 protein: CASSTGQVYYRYTQYF. CDR3 coding DNA: TGTGCCAGCTCAACCGGACAGGTTTATTACAGATATACGCAGTATTTT. The gene calls are TRBV18 and TRBJ2-3, with 7 bases fitting TRBD1. CDR3 length equals 16 residues. The trim removed 5 bases at V and 7 bases at J, leaving 15 bases unmatched. In germline, CDR1 is KGHSH, CDR2 LQKENI.

The chain uses TRBV28 and TRBJ2-7; 7 bases map to TRBD1. In germline, CDR1 is MDHEN, CDR2 SYDVKM. The J segment lost 3 bases and the V segment lost 5 bases, leaving 13 bases of the junction unmatched. The CDR3 spans 16 residues. The CDR3 reads CASSNTGAAQNYEQYF. The CDR3 DNA sequence: TGTGCCAGCAGTAACACAGGGGCTGCTCAAAACTACGAGCAGTACTTC. The full variable domain, in which reference TRBV28 and TRBJ2-7 provide the parts outside the CDR3, is DVKVTQSSRYLVKRTGEKVFLECVQDMDHENMFWYRQDPGLGLRLIYFSYDVKMKEKGDIPEGYSVSREKKERFSLILESASTNQTSMYLCASSNTGAAQNYEQYFGPGTRLTVT.

A remark on this clone: One end of the junction fails to match germline, which may point to a read error. The chain carries TRBV2 and TRBJ2-7; 8 nucleotides align to TRBD2. Germline-derived CDR1 and CDR2 are SNHLY and FYNNEI. The CDR3 extends over 16 amino acids. CDR3 sequence: CAGSEPTGLVFVEQYF. The CDR3 nucleotides are TGTGCCGGCAGTGAGCCCACGGGACTAGTGTTTGTCGAGCAGTACTTC.

This clone was recorded a few times. The gene calls are TRBV5-1 and TRBJ1-2; D uncertain. Germline CDR1 SGHRS, CDR2 YFSETQ. The CDR3 runs to 12 residues. Trimming shortened V by 4 bases and J by 5 bases, and 9 bases separated the two germline ends. The CDR3 loop is CASSPQSYGYTF. The CDR3 DNA follows: TGCGCCAGCAGCCCACAGTCGTATGGCTACACCTTC.